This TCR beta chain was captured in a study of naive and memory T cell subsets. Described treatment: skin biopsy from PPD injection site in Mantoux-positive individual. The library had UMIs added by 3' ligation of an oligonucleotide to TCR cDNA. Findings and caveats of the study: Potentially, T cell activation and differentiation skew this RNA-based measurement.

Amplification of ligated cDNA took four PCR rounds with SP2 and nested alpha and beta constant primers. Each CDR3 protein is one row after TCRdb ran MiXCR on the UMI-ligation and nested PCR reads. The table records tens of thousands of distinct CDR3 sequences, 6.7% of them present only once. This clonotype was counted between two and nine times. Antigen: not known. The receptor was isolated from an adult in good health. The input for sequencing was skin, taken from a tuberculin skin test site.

CDR3 sequence (DNA): TGTGCCAGCATATATTATTCTGGGGCCAACGTCCTGACTTTC. It yields the protein CASIYYSGANVLTF. The rearrangement uses TRBV6-1 and TRBJ2-6; D gene ambiguous. The V and J ends lost 7 bases and 1 base respectively, with 8 bases between them. Germline CDR1 is MNHNS and CDR2 is SASEGT. The CDR3 consists of 14 residues.